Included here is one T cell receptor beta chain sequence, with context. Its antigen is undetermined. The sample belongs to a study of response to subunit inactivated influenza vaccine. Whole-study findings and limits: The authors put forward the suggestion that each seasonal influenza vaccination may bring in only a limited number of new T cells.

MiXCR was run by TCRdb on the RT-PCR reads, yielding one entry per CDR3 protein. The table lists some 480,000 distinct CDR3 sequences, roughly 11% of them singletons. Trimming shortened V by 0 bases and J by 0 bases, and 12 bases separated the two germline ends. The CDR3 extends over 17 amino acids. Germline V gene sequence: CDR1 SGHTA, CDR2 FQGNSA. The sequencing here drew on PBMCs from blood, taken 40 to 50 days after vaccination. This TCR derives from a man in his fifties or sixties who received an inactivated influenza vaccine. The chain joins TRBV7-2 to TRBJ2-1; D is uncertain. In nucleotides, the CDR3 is TGTGCCAGCAGCTTAGCCCACGGCGTGGGCTCCTACAATGAGCAGTTCTTC. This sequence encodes CASSLAHGVGSYNEQFF.